The rows below give T cell receptor beta chains drawn from one sample of a study of T cells in Graves' hyperthyroidism and ophthalmopathy. MiXCR, run by TCRdb on the multiplex PCR reads, gives a single entry per CDR3 protein. This sample has hundreds of thousands of distinct CDR3 sequences, with about 38% found just once. The sample was blood. These receptors all stem from a man aged 18 to 35 with Graves' hyperthyroidism. Each CDR3 is given with its conserved first and last residue. Fields, in order: clone size, D gene, J gene, V gene, CDR3 DNA, CDR3 protein. D genes are given only for firm matches. Where a row states a size, it is once, few, many or the class of an expanded clone; other rows omit it.

size: many
D: -
J: TRBJ1-3
V: TRBV9
DNA: TGTGCCAGCAGCGGCCTCTCTGGAAACACCATATATTTT
CDR3: CASSGLSGNTIYF

size: -
D: -
J: TRBJ2-2
V: TRBV7-7
DNA: TGTGCTAGCAGCGCCAAATTGGCCACCGGGGAGCTGTTTTTT
CDR3: CASSAKLATGELFF

size: many
D: TRBD1
J: TRBJ1-2
V: TRBV25-1
DNA: TGTGCCAGCAGTGAAGACTGGGACAGAGAGAATGGCTACACCTTC
CDR3: CASSEDWDRENGYTF

size: few
D: -
J: TRBJ2-7
V: TRBV13
DNA: TGTGCCAGCAGCTTAGTTACTGTCAATGAGCAGTACTTC
CDR3: CASSLVTVNEQYF

size: -
D: -
J: TRBJ1-1
V: TRBV9
DNA: TGTGCCAGCAGCGATACCTACACTGAAGCTTTCTTT
CDR3: CASSDTYTEAFF

size: many
D: -
J: TRBJ1-2
V: TRBV5-1
DNA: TGCGCCAGCAGCTTCCAGGAGAGCTATGGCTACACCTTC
CDR3: CASSFQESYGYTF

size: -
D: -
J: TRBJ2-7
V: TRBV12-3/TRBV12-4
DNA: TGTGCCAGCACCCGGGACCTTAATCCCTACGAGCAGTACTTC
CDR3: CASTRDLNPYEQYF

size: few
D: TRBD2
J: TRBJ2-1
V: TRBV29-1
DNA: TGCAGCGTAGGTCGGACGGGACTAGTTGCTTCCAATGAGCAGTTCTTC
CDR3: CSVGRTGLVASNEQFF

size: -
D: -
J: TRBJ1-3
V: TRBV7-8
DNA: TGTGCCAGCAGCTTAGTGGCTCAAGGGGGAAACACCATATATTTT
CDR3: CASSLVAQGGNTIYF

size: many
D: -
J: TRBJ1-1
V: TRBV10-3
DNA: TGTGCCATCAGTGACACGGGGTTAAACACTGAAGCTTTCTTT
CDR3: CAISDTGLNTEAFF

size: -
D: -
J: TRBJ2-2
V: TRBV7-9
DNA: TGCGCCAGCAGCCAACCCGACAGTACTGCCGAGCTGTTTTTT
CDR3: CASSQPDSTAELFF

size: many
D: TRBD2
J: TRBJ2-5
V: TRBV19
DNA: TGTGCCAGTAGCCTACTAGCGTCAGAGACCCAGTACTTC
CDR3: CASSLLASETQYF

size: many
D: TRBD1
J: TRBJ1-1
V: TRBV6-1
DNA: TGTGCCAGCAGACCCCTCGGGGGACAGACGAACACTGAAGCTTTCTTT
CDR3: CASRPLGGQTNTEAFF

size: -
D: -
J: TRBJ1-1
V: TRBV12-3/TRBV12-4
DNA: TGTGCCAGCAACATAGGTGGCAGCAACACTGAAGCTTTCTTT
CDR3: CASNIGGSNTEAFF

size: few
D: TRBD1
J: TRBJ2-7
V: TRBV5-6
DNA: TGTGCCAGCAGTTGGGACAGGGTAGGCAACGAGCAGTACTTC
CDR3: CASSWDRVGNEQYF

size: few
D: TRBD1
J: TRBJ2-6
V: TRBV9
DNA: TGTGCCAGCAGCGTAGTGGGACAGTCCTCTGGGGCCAACGTCCTGACTTTC
CDR3: CASSVVGQSSGANVLTF

size: -
D: -
J: TRBJ1-5
V: TRBV15
DNA: TGTGCCACCAGCAGAGATCGGGATGAGCCCCAGCATTTT
CDR3: CATSRDRDEPQHF

size: many
D: -
J: TRBJ1-2
V: TRBV25-1
DNA: TGTGCCAGCAGTGAATTGGTGGCAGGGGTCAATGGCTACACCTTC
CDR3: CASSELVAGVNGYTF

size: -
D: -
J: TRBJ2-6
V: TRBV7-8
DNA: TGCGCCAGCAGCCGTCCTGGGGGTCCTGGGGCCAACGTCCTGACTTTC
CDR3: CASSRPGGPGANVLTF

size: many
D: -
J: TRBJ2-5
V: TRBV10-3
DNA: TGTGCCATCAGTGACGGGCAGCTCCAAGAGACCCAGTACTTC
CDR3: CAISDGQLQETQYF

size: few
D: TRBD2
J: TRBJ2-7
V: TRBV6-2/TRBV6-3
DNA: TGTGCCAGCAGCCACCGGGGAGGGCAAACCTACGAGCAGTACTTC
CDR3: CASSHRGGQTYEQYF

size: -
D: -
J: TRBJ2-5
V: TRBV6-6
DNA: TGTGCCAGCCGCAGTTACCGCCGACCCCAGTACTTC
CDR3: CASRSYRRPQYF

size: few
D: -
J: TRBJ1-2
V: TRBV5-6
DNA: TGTGCCAGCAGCTTGGGGAGATTTTATGGCTACACCTTC
CDR3: CASSLGRFYGYTF

size: few
D: -
J: TRBJ1-1
V: TRBV6-5
DNA: TGTGCCAGCACCAGGACCAACTCGGGGACTGAAGCTTTCTTT
CDR3: CASTRTNSGTEAFF

size: many
D: -
J: TRBJ1-2
V: TRBV20-1
DNA: TGCAGTGCGGCCAAAGGTGATGGGTACACCTTC
CDR3: CSAAKGDGYTF

size: few
D: -
J: TRBJ2-5
V: TRBV19
DNA: TGTGCCAGTAGTTCCGGACCGACTGAGACCCAGTACTTC
CDR3: CASSSGPTETQYF

size: many
D: -
J: TRBJ1-2
V: TRBV2
DNA: TGTGCCAGCAGTGAAATTACAGGGAACTATGGCTACACCTTC
CDR3: CASSEITGNYGYTF

size: few
D: -
J: TRBJ2-2
V: TRBV9
DNA: TGTGCCAGCAGCGGACCCGTCGCGAGTAGCGGGGAGCTGTTTTTT
CDR3: CASSGPVASSGELFF

size: few
D: TRBD1
J: TRBJ1-2
V: TRBV15
DNA: TGTGCCACCAGCCTCGGGACAGTAAAAGGCTACACCTTC
CDR3: CATSLGTVKGYTF

size: -
D: TRBD1
J: TRBJ1-1
V: TRBV19
DNA: TGTGCCAGTAGTATGCCGACAGGGACCACTGAAGCTTTCTTT
CDR3: CASSMPTGTTEAFF

size: many
D: TRBD1
J: TRBJ1-1
V: TRBV25-1
DNA: TGTGCCAGCAGTGTAGGTGGGACAGGGGGCTCCGAAGCTTTCTTT
CDR3: CASSVGGTGGSEAFF

size: -
D: -
J: TRBJ2-2
V: TRBV29-1
DNA: TGCAGCGTAAGGGTGACAGGGGAGCTGTTTTTT
CDR3: CSVRVTGELFF

size: few
D: -
J: TRBJ2-7
V: TRBV9
DNA: TGTGCCAGCAGCGTAGGAGAGGGAGCCTACGAGCAGTACTTC
CDR3: CASSVGEGAYEQYF

size: -
D: TRBD2
J: TRBJ2-5
V: TRBV7-6
DNA: TGTGCCAGCGCTTCTATTCTAGCGGGAACAGAGACCCAGTACTTC
CDR3: CASASILAGTETQYF

size: many
D: -
J: TRBJ2-7
V: TRBV7-3
DNA: TGTGCCAGCAGCTTACAAACCTACGAGCAGTACTTC
CDR3: CASSLQTYEQYF

size: -
D: -
J: TRBJ2-5
V: TRBV11-2
DNA: TGTGCCAGCAGCCAGAGGACAGTCAGGCAAGAGACCCAGTACTTC
CDR3: CASSQRTVRQETQYF

size: -
D: -
J: TRBJ1-4
V: TRBV6-6
DNA: TGTGCCAGCAGTGGGGGACGGACAACTAATGAAAAACTGTTTTTT
CDR3: CASSGGRTTNEKLFF

size: -
D: -
J: TRBJ2-7
V: TRBV7-6
DNA: TGTGCCAGCAGCTTAGAGAGTGGCGGGGGCTCGTACGAGCAGTACTTC
CDR3: CASSLESGGGSYEQYF

size: many
D: -
J: TRBJ1-3
V: TRBV15
DNA: TGTGCCACCAGCAGTTTCACCTCCGATTCCGGAAACACCATATATTTT
CDR3: CATSSFTSDSGNTIYF

size: few
D: TRBD2
J: TRBJ2-2
V: TRBV5-1
DNA: TGCGCCAGCAGCACTCGAGCGGGAGATAAAGGGGAGCTGTTTTTT
CDR3: CASSTRAGDKGELFF

size: few
D: -
J: TRBJ1-4
V: TRBV5-1
DNA: TGCGCCAGCAGCCAAGAGTCCAGGATAAATGAAAAACTGTTTTTT
CDR3: CASSQESRINEKLFF

size: -
D: TRBD1
J: TRBJ1-4
V: TRBV10-3
DNA: TGTGCCACTGGACAGGGAGATGAAAAACTGTTTTTT
CDR3: CATGQGDEKLFF

size: -
D: -
J: TRBJ1-5
V: TRBV6-2/TRBV6-3
DNA: TGTGCCAGCAGGCCCGACACCCATCAGCCCCAGCATTTT
CDR3: CASRPDTHQPQHF

size: -
D: -
J: TRBJ2-7
V: TRBV2
DNA: TGTGCCAGCAGATCCGGGACTGTCTCCTACGAGCAGTACTTC
CDR3: CASRSGTVSYEQYF

size: -
D: -
J: TRBJ2-2
V: TRBV2
DNA: TGTGCCAGCAGTGTTGGGGGCGCGAGCACCGGGGAGCTGTTTTTT
CDR3: CASSVGGASTGELFF

size: many
D: -
J: TRBJ1-5
V: TRBV25-1
DNA: TGTGCCAGCAGTGCACAGACAGATAGGGGTTATAGCAATCAGCCCCAGCATTTT
CDR3: CASSAQTDRGYSNQPQHF

size: many
D: -
J: TRBJ1-1
V: TRBV20-1
DNA: TGCAGTGCAGCAGACCGGGACCGCGATGAAGCTTTCTTT
CDR3: CSAADRDRDEAFF

size: many
D: -
J: TRBJ1-1
V: TRBV20-1
DNA: TGCAGTGCTAGAGCGGGCGGAGAGGTCGTAGCTTTCTTT
CDR3: CSARAGGEVVAFF

size: few
D: -
J: TRBJ1-2
V: TRBV6-1
DNA: TGTGCCAGCAGCTTGACCGTTTTTGAGGGCTACACCTTC
CDR3: CASSLTVFEGYTF

size: many
D: TRBD1
J: TRBJ1-5
V: TRBV20-1
DNA: TGCAGTGCTAGAGATCCGAAGGGGGCGGGACAGCCCCAGCATTTT
CDR3: CSARDPKGAGQPQHF

size: many
D: -
J: TRBJ1-4
V: TRBV29-1
DNA: TGCAGCGTTGCACAGAGGGATGAAAAACTGTTTTTT
CDR3: CSVAQRDEKLFF

size: many
D: -
J: TRBJ1-2
V: TRBV2
DNA: TGTGCCACACCCGTAGGGGGAGATGGCTACACCTTC
CDR3: CATPVGGDGYTF

size: many
D: -
J: TRBJ2-7
V: TRBV7-2
DNA: TGTGCCAGCTCTCAGGGGGGACCCTACGAGCAGTACTTC
CDR3: CASSQGGPYEQYF

size: -
D: -
J: TRBJ2-5
V: TRBV12-3/TRBV12-4
DNA: TGTGCCAGCAGCCCGTCCGGGCAGGCCAACCAAGAGACCCAGTACTTC
CDR3: CASSPSGQANQETQYF

size: -
D: TRBD1
J: TRBJ1-1
V: TRBV15
DNA: TGTGCACTTCGTGGACAGGGGGCTTCGGGTGAAGCTTTCTTT
CDR3: CALRGQGASGEAFF

size: -
D: TRBD1
J: TRBJ2-6
V: TRBV20-1
DNA: TGCAGTGCCGGGGGAGGGACAGGGGTCAACGTCCTGACTTTC
CDR3: CSAGGGTGVNVLTF

size: many
D: TRBD1
J: TRBJ1-5
V: TRBV19
DNA: TGTGCCAGTAGTACTCCAGGACAGGGGGCAAATCAGCCCCAGCATTTT
CDR3: CASSTPGQGANQPQHF